The entry below gives a single T cell receptor (beta chain) sequence along with its context. Its target is unknown. Production of TCR cDNA was by 5'RACE template switching, which also added a universal primer site and UMIs. TCRdb recomputed calls from the 5' RACE reads with MiXCR, one row per CDR3 protein. The data contain more than 350,000 distinct CDR3 sequences, around 10% of them singletons. The data belong to a study of T cells after yellow fever vaccination. Whole-study results and caveats: Post-booster reappearance was seen for most primary-vaccination clones (nearly 97% CD4, 75% to 90% CD8). Any FACS-sorted repertoire could hold abundant clonotypes that contaminate it from the bulk population.

Germline-derived CDR1 and CDR2 are MDHEN and SYDVKM. The CDR3 length is 15 residues. Trimming cost V 6 bases and J 7 bases; bases outside gene matches: 11. The clonotype comes from a man aged 18 to 29 who received the YFV17D yellow fever vaccine. Sequenced material: PBMCs, taken on the day of the first yellow fever vaccination. V and J are TRBV28 and TRBJ2-1; 8 bases match TRBD1. CDR3 loop: CASSLRGQLLNEQFF. Written as DNA, the CDR3 is TGTGCCAGCAGCCTCAGGGGGCAACTTCTGAATGAGCAGTTCTTC.